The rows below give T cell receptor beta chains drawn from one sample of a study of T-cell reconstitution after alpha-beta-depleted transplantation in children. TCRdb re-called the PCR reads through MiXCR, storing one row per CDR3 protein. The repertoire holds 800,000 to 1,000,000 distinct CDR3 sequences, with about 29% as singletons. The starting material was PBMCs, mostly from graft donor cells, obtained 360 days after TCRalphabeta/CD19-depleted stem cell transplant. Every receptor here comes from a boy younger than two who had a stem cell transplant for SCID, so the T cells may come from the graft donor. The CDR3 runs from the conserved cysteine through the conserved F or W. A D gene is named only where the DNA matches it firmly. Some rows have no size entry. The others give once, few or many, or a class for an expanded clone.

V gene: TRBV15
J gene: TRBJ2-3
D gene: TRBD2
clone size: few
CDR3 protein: CATSFPAGAGDTQYF
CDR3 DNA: TGTGCCACCAGCTTCCCAGCGGGGGCGGGAGATACGCAGTATTTT

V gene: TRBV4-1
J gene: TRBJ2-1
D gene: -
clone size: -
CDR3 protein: CASSPRPSGQSSYNEQFF
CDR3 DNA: TGCGCCAGCAGCCCCAGGCCCTCAGGACAGAGCTCCTACAATGAGCAGTTCTTC

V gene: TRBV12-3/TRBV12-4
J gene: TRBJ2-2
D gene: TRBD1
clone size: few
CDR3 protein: CASSLGRGQGSGTGELFF
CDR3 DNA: TGTGCCAGCAGTTTGGGGCGGGGACAGGGGAGCGGCACCGGGGAGCTGTTTTTT

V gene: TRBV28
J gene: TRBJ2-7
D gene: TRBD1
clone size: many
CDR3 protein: CASRGPGQGPYEQYF
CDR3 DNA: TGTGCCAGCAGGGGCCCGGGACAGGGTCCGTACGAGCAGTACTTC

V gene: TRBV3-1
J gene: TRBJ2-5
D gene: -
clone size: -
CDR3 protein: CASSQLAGANQETQYF
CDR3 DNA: TGTGCCAGCAGCCAATTGGCGGGGGCTAATCAAGAGACCCAGTACTTC

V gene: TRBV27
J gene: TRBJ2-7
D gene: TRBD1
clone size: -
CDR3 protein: CASSLWGTGEQYF
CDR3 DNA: TGTGCCAGCAGTTTATGGGGGACAGGCGAGCAGTACTTC

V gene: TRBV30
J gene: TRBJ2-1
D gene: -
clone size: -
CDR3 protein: CAWSFTGIEQFF
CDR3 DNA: TGTGCCTGGAGTTTTACAGGGATCGAACAGTTCTTC

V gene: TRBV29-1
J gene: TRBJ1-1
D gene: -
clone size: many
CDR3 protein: CSVDDRLLNTEAFF
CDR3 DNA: TGCAGCGTTGATGACAGGCTACTGAACACTGAAGCTTTCTTT

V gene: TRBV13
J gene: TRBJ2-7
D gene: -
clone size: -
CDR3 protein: CASSFLGFPGPFF
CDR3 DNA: TGTGCCAGCAGCTTCCTCGGATTCCCGGGCCCCTTTTTC

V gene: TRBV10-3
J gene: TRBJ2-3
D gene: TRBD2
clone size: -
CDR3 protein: CAISQLAGGADTQYF
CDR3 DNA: TGTGCCATCTCCCAACTAGCGGGGGGGGCAGATACGCAGTATTTT

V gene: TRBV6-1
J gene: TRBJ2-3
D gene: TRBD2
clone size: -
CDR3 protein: CASAYYSGLGPSTDTQYF
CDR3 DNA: TGTGCCAGCGCCTATTATAGCGGGTTGGGACCTAGCACAGATACGCAGTATTTT

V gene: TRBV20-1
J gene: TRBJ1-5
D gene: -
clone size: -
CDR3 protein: CSASDLNQPQHF
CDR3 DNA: TGCAGTGCTAGTGATCTGAATCAGCCCCAGCATTTT

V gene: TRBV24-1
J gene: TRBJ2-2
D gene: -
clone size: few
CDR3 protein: CATSDLPPGTGELFF
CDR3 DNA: TGTGCCACCAGTGATCTCCCCCCGGGCACCGGGGAGCTGTTTTTT

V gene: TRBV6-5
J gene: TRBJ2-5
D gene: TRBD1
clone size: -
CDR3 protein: CASSYRDRAGETQYF
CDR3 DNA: TGTGCCAGCAGTTACAGGGACAGGGCTGGGGAGACCCAGTACTTC

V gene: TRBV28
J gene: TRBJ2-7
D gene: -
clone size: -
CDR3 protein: CASSLGMGGAYEQYF
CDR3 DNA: -

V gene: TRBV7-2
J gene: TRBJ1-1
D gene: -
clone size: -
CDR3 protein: CASSEWDGPNTEAFF
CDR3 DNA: TGTGCCAGCAGCGAGTGGGACGGACCGAACACTGAAGCTTTCTTT

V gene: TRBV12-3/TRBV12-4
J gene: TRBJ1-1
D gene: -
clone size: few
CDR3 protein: CASSLRGAPSEAFF
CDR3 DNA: TGTGCCAGCAGTTTGCGGGGGGCGCCTTCTGAAGCTTTCTTT

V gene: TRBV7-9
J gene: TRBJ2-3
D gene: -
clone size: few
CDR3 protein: CASKILGGTDTQYF
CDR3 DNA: TGTGCCAGCAAAATTCTAGGGGGCACAGATACGCAGTATTTT

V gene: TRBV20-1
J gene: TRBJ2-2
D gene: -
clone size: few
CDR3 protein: CSARGRSTRDFLGELFF
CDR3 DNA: TGCAGTGCTAGAGGCCGATCAACCAGGGACTTCCTCGGGGAGCTGTTTTTT

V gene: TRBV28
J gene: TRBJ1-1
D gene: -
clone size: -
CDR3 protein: CASSLEASFRKAFF
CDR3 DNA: TGTGCCAGCAGTTTAGAGGCCAGCTTTAGGAAAGCTTTCTTT

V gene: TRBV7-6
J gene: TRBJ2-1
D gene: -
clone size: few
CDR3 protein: CASSLVGTSYGSYNEQFF
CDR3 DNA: TGTGCCAGCAGCTTAGTAGGCACCTCCTACGGCTCCTACAATGAGCAGTTCTTC

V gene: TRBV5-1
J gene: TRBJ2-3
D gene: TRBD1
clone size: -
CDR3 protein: CASSLARQGYTQYF
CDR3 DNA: TGCGCCAGCAGCTTGGCCAGACAGGGTTATACGCAGTATTTT

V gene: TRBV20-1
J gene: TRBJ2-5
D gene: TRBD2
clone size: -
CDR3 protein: CSAPATPRTSVDQETQYF
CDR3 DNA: TGCAGTGCGCCAGCTACCCCCCGGACTAGCGTCGACCAAGAGACCCAGTACTTC

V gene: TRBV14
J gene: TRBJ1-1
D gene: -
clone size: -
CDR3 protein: CASSQEGWGANTEAFF
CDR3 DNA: TGTGCCAGCAGCCAAGAGGGATGGGGCGCGAACACTGAAGCTTTCTTT

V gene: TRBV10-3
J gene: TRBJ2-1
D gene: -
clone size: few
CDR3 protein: CAISSNLDREQFF
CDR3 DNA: TGTGCCATCAGTAGCAACCTGGACCGGGAGCAGTTCTTC

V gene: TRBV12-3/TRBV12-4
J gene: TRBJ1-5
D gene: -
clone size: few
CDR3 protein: CASSFMGTWSNQPQHF
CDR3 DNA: TGTGCCAGCAGTTTCATGGGGACTTGGAGCAATCAGCCCCAGCATTTT

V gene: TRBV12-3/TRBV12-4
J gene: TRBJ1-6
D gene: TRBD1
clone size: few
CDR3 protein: CASSTQGAKNSPLHF
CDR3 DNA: TGTGCCAGCAGTACCCAGGGGGCAAAGAATTCACCCCTCCACTTT

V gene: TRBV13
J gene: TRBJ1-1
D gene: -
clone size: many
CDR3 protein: CASSNPPDEAFF
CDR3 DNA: TGTGCCAGCAGCAACCCTCCAGATGAAGCTTTCTTT

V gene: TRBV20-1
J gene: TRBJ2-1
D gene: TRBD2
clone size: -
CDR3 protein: CSASRRRGGSYNEQFF
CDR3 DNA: TGCAGTGCTAGTAGGCGGCGGGGGGGCTCCTACAATGAGCAGTTCTTC

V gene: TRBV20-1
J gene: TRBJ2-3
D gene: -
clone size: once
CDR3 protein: CSAELESDTQYF
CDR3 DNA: TGCAGTGCAGAACTAGAATCTGATACGCAGTATTTT

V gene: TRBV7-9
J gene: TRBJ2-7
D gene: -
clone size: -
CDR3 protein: CASSLVEEGLFYEQYF
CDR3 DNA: TGTGCCAGCAGCTTAGTGGAGGAAGGGTTGTTTTACGAGCAGTACTTC

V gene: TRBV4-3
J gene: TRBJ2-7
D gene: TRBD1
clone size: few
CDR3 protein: CASSHHIGTGNYEQYF
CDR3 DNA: TGCGCCAGCAGCCACCATATTGGGACAGGTAACTACGAGCAGTACTTC

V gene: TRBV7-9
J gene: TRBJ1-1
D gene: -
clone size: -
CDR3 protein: CASSLAGAVKREAFF
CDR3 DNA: TGTGCCAGCAGCTTAGCGGGTGCGGTGAAAAGGGAAGCTTTCTTT

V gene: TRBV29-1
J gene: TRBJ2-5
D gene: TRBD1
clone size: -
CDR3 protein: CSARTGGLETQYF
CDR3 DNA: TGCAGCGCCCGGACAGGGGGTCTAGAGACCCAGTACTTC

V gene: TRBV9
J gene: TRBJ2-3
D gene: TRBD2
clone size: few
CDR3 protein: CASSAYSGGANADTQYF
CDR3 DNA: TGTGCCAGCAGCGCGTATAGCGGGGGGGCGAACGCAGATACGCAGTATTTT

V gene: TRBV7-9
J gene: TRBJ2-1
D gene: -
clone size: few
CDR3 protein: CASSLGDIEQFF
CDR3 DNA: TGTGCCAGCAGCTTAGGGGACATAGAGCAGTTCTTC

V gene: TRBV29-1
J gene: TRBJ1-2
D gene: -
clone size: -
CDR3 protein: CSVPVVGNYGYTF
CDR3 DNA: TGCAGCGTCCCGGTAGTCGGCAACTATGGCTACACCTTC

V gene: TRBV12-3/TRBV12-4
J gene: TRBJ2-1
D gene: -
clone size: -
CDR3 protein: CASNRERGEQFF
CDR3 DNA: TGTGCCAGCAACAGGGAAAGAGGTGAGCAGTTCTTC

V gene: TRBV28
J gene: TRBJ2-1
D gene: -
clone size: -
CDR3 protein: CASSLPHPRGKSYNEQFF
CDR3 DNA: TGTGCCAGCAGTTTACCCCATCCCAGGGGAAAGTCCTACAATGAGCAGTTCTTC

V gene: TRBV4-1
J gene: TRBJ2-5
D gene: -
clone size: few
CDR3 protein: CASSFQSYQETQYF
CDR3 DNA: TGCGCCAGCAGCTTCCAATCGTACCAAGAGACCCAGTACTTC

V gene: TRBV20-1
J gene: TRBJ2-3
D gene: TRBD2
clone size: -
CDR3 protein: CSARKRGPTDTQYF
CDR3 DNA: TGCAGTGCTAGGAAGCGGGGACCCACAGATACGCAGTATTTT

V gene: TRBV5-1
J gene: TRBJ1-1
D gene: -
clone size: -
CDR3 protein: CASGRTEANTEAFF
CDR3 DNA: TGCGCCAGCGGGCGGACAGAAGCGAACACTGAAGCTTTCTTT

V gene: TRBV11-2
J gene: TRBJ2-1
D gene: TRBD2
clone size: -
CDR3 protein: CASSWGRGVYNEQFF
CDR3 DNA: TGTGCCAGCAGCTGGGGTCGGGGGGTCTACAATGAGCAGTTCTTC

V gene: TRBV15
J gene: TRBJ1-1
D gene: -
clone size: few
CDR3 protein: CATSTRRSSQAFF
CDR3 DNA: TGTGCCACCAGCACCCGGAGGAGTTCACAAGCTTTCTTT

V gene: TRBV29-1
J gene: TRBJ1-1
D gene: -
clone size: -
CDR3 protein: CSSRGGVNTEAFF
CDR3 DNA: TGCAGCTCCAGGGGAGGGGTGAACACTGAAGCTTTCTTT

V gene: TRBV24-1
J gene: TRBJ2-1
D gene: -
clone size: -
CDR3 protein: CATSDAPGRQSSYNEQFF
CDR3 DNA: TGTGCCACCAGTGATGCCCCGGGACGCCAGAGCTCCTACAATGAGCAGTTCTTC

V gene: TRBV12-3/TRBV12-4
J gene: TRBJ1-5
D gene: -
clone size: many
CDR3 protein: CASSLWDSNQPQHF
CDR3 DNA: TGTGCCAGCAGTTTATGGGATAGCAATCAGCCCCAGCATTTT

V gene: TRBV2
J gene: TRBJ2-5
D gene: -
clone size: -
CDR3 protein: CASSERPGAGETQYF
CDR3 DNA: TGTGCCAGCAGTGAGAGACCCGGGGCTGGGGAGACCCAGTACTTC

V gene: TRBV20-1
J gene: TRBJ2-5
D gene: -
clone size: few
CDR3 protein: CSARWLSFGETQYF
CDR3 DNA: TGCAGTGCTAGATGGCTCTCCTTCGGAGAGACCCAGTACTTC

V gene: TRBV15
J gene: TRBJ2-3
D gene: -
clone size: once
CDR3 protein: CATSTRPSDTQYF
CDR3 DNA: TGTGCCACCAGCACCAGGCCTAGCGACACGCAGTATTTT

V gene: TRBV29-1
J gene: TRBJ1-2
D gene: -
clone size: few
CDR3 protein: CSVGQRAGYSGYTF
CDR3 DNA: TGCAGCGTTGGTCAAAGGGCAGGGTACTCTGGCTACACCTTC

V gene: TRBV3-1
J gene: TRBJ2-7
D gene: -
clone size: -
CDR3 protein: CASSASSNYEQYF
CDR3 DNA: TGTGCCAGCAGCGCAAGTTCCAACTACGAGCAGTACTTC

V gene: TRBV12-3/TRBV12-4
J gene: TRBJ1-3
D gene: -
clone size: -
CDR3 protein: CASSFGGTGGNTIYF
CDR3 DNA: TGTGCCAGCAGTTTCGGTGGAACTGGCGGAAACACCATATATTTT

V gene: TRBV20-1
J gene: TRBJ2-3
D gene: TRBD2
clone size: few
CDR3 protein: CSAHSGLISTDTQYF
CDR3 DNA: TGCAGTGCTCATAGCGGGCTAATCAGCACAGATACGCAGTATTTT

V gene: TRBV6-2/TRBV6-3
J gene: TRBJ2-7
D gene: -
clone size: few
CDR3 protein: CASTLRDKPSYEQYF
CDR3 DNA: TGTGCCAGCACCTTAAGGGACAAACCTTCCTACGAGCAGTACTTC

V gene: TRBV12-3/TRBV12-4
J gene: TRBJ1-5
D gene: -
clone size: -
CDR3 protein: CASLRTVGGSRSNQPQHF
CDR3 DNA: TGTGCCAGTCTCCGGACGGTGGGGGGGAGTAGGAGCAATCAGCCCCAGCATTTT

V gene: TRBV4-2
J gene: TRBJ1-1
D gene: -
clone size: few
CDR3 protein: CASSQVQVGNTEAFF
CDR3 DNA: TGTGCCAGCAGCCAAGTCCAGGTCGGGAACACTGAAGCTTTCTTT